This TCR beta chain was captured by sequencing in a study of T cells after yellow fever vaccination. The V end lost 1 base, the J end lost 2 bases, and 9 bases lay between the germline ends. The CDR3 is 15 amino acids. Germline V gives CDR1 SEHNR, CDR2 FQNEAQ (reference sequence). Whole-study results and caveats: Detected again after the booster were most primary-vaccination clones, at 95% to 96% CD4 and 70% to 90% CD8. The secondary response was weaker but peaked faster, day 5 versus 15.

There are a few counts of this clonotype. Its antigen is undetermined. The TCR cDNA carried a universal primer site and UMIs from 5'RACE template switching. TCRdb independently ran MiXCR on the 5' RACE reads; one entry per CDR3 protein. Of 110,000 to 150,000 distinct CDR3 sequences detected, about 6.2% appear once; the ten largest clones hold approximately 0.61%. The sequence was obtained from a man under 40 who received the YFV17D yellow fever vaccine. This material consisted of CD4+ T cells sorted from PBMCs, taken 10 days after the yellow fever booster vaccination. The chain links TRBV7-9 to TRBJ1-3; D might be TRBD1 (5 bases). The CDR3 region is CASSLESTAGNTIYF. As DNA, the CDR3 is TGTGCCAGCAGCTTAGAGTCGACAGCTGGAAACACCATATATTTT.